This T cell receptor (beta chain) was sequenced for a study of blood T cells in healthy people across ages. Using a J-beta primer mix together with a sample-barcoded 5' primer, a second PCR was run for about 6 to 11 cycles. A template-switch adaptor that had 12 random nucleotides put a tag on each cDNA molecule. TCRdb reprocessed the 5' RACE reads with MiXCR, giving one entry per CDR3 protein. The sample shows around 1.1 million distinct CDR3 sequences, around two fifths of them seen only once. General observations from the study: Age brought a roughly linear fall in TCR beta diversity measured per million T cells.

This clonotype was counted ten times or more. What it recognizes is unknown. This CDR3 has 13 amino acids. The ends were cut back, 7 bases at V and 0 bases at J, with 7 bases in the middle. The chain joins TRBV12-3 or TRBV12-4 to TRBJ1-5; D remains ambiguous. Sequencing was carried out using blood. The sequence derives from a man between 18 and 29 years old in good health. The DNA of the CDR3 is TGTGCCAGCACCCGCAATAGCAATCAGCCCCAGCATTTT. This codes for CASTRNSNQPQHF.